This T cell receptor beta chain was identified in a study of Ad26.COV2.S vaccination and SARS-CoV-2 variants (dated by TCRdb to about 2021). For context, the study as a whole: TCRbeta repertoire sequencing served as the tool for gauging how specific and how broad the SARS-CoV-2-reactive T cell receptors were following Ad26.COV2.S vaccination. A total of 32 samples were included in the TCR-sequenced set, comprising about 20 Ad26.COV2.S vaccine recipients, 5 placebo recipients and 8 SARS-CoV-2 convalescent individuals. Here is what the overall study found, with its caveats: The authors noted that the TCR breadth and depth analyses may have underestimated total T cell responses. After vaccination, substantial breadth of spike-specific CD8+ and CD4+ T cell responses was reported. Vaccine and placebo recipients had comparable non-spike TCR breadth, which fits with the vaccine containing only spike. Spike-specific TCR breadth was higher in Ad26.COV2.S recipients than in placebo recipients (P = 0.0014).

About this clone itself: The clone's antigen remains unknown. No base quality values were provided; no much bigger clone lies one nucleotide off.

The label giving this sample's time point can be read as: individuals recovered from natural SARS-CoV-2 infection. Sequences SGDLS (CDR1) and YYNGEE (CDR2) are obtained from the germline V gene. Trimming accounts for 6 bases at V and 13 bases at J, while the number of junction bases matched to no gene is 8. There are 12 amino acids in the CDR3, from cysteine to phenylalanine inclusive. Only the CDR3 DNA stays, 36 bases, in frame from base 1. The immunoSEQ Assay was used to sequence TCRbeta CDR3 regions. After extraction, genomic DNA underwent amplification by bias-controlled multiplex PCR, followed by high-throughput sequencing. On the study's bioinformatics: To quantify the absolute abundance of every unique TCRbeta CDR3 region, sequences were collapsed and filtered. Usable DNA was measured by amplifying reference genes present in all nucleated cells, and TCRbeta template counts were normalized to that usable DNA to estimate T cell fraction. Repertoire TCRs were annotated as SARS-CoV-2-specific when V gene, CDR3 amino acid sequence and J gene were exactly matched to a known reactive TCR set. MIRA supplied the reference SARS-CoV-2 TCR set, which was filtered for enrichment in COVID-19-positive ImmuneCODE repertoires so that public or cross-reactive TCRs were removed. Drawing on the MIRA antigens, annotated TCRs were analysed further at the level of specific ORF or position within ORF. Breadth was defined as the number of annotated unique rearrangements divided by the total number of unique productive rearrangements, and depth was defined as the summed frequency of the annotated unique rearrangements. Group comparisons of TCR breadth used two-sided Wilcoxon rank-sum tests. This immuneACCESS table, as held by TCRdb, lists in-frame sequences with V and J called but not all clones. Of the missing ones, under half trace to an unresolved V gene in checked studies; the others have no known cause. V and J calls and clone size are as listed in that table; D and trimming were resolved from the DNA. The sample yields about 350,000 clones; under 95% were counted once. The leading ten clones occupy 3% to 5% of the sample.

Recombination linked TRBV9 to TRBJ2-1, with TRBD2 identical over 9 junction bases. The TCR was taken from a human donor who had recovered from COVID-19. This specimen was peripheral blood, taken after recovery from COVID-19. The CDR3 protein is CASTRVAGEQFF. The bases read TGTGCCAGCACCAGGGTAGCGGGGGAACAGTTCTTC.